This note documents a single T cell receptor beta chain sequence. Its antigen is as yet unknown. V lost 7 bases to trimming and J lost 2 bases; unmatched junction nucleotides: 7. The CDR3 runs to 14 residues. Germline V gene lookup returns CDR1 SQVTM and CDR2 ANQGSEA. The sample comes from a study of shared clonotypes between healthy human individuals. General study points: Clonotypes not shared had lower generation probabilities than those common to all four donors.

When replicate PCRs were run on sorted subsets, they used roughly 0.2 ug DNA, about 31,000 T cell genomes. Clones were sequenced by immunoSEQ multiplex PCR, and TCRdb holds only the in-frame ones, with some missing. The table has millions of clones, approximately 95% seen once. The chain recombines TRBV29-1 with TRBJ2-5; 10 bases align to TRBD2. The clonotype comes from a man aged 18 to 30 in good health. Some clones in this sample may be carry-over from other donors' samples. The material sequenced was naive CD4+ T cells from PBMCs. Subset indicated: CD45RA+ positively selected. The CDR3 here is CSAPLAGSQETQYF. The CDR3 DNA reads as TGCAGCGCTCCACTAGCGGGAAGTCAAGAGACCCAGTACTTC.